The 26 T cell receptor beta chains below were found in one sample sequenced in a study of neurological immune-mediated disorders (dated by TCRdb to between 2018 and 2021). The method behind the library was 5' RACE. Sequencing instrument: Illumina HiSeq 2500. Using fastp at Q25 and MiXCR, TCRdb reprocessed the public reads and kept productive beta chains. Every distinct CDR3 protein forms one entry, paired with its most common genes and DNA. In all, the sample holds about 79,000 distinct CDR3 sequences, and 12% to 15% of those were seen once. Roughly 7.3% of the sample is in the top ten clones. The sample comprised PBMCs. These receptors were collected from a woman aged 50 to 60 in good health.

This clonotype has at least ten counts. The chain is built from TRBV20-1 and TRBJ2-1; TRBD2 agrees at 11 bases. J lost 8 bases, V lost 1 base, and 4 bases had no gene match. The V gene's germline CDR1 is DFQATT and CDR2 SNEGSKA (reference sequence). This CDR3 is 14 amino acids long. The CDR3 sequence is CSARVAGGWDEQFF. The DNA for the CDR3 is TGCAGTGCTAGAGTAGCGGGAGGGTGGGATGAGCAGTTCTTC.

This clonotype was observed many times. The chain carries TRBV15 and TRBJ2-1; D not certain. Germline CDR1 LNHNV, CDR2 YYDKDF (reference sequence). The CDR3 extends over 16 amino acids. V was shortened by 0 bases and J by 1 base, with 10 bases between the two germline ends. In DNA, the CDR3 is TGTGCCACCAGCAGAGATTTGGGGTATTCCTACAATGAGCAGTTCTTC. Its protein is CATSRDLGYSYNEQFF. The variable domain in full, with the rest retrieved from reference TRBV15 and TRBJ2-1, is DAMVIQNPRYQVTQFGKPVTLSCSQTLNHNVMYWYQQKSSQAPKLLFHYYDKDFNNEADTPDNFQSRRPNTSFCFLDIRSPGLGDTAMYLCATSRDLGYSYNEQFFGPGTRLTVL.

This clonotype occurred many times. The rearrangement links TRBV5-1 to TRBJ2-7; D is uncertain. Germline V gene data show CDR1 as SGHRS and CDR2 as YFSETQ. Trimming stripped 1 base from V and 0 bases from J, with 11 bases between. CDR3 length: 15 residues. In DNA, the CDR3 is TGCGCCAGCAGCTTGTCTACGATCCCCTCCTACGAGCAGTACTTC. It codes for CASSLSTIPSYEQYF.

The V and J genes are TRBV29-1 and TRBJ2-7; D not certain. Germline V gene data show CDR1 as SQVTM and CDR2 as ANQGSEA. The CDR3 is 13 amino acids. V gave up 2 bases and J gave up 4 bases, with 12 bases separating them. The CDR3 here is CSVESNSYYEQYF. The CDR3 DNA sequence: TGCAGCGTTGAATCTAATAGCTATTACGAGCAGTACTTC.

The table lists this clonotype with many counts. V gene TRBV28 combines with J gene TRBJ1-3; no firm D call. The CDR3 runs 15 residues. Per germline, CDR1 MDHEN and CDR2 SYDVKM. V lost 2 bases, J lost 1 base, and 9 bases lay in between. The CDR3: CASSLRPASGNTIYF. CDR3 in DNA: TGTGCCAGCAGTTTAAGGCCAGCATCTGGAAACACCATATATTTT.

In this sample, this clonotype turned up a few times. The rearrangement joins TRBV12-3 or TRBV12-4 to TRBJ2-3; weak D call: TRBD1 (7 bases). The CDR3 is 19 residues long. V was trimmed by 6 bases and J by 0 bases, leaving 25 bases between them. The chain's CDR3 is CASSHRGGGTETSTDTQYF. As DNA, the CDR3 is TGTGCCAGCAGCCACCGAGGGGGCGGGACAGAAACTAGCACAGATACGCAGTATTTT.

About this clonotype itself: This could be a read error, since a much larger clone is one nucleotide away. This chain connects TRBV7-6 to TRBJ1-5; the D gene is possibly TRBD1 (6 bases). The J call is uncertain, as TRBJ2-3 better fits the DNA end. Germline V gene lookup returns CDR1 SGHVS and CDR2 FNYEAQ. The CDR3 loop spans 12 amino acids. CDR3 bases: TGTGCCAGCAGCCCCAGGGGAGAGCCCCAGTATTTT. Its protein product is CASSPRGEPQYF.

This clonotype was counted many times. The CDR3 nucleotides are TGTGCCAGCAGTTACTCGGGAGGGGGTGGGGCCAACGTCCTGACTTTC. Protein: CASSYSGGGGANVLTF. The V call is TRBV6-5, the J call TRBJ2-6; a weak D match, TRBD2 (7 bases). With 0 bases removed from V and 3 bases from J, the gap between germline ends came to 9 bases. This CDR3 comprises 16 residues. Germline assignment: CDR1 MNHEY and CDR2 SVGAGI.

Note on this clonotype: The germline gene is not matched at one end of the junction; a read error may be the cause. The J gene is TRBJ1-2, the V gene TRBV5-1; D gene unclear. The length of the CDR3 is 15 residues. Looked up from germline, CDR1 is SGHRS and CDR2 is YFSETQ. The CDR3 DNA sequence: TGCGCCAGCAGCCCCTCCCCCGGGTGGCAGCATGGCTACAGCTTC. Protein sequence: CASSPSPGWQHGYSF.

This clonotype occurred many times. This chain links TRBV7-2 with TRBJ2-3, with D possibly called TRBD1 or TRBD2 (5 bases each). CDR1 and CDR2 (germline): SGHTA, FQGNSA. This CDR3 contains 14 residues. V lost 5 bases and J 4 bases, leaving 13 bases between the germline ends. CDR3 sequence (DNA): TGTGCCAGCAGCGCCCGTTCGGGGCCAGATACGCAGTATTTT. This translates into CASSARSGPDTQYF.

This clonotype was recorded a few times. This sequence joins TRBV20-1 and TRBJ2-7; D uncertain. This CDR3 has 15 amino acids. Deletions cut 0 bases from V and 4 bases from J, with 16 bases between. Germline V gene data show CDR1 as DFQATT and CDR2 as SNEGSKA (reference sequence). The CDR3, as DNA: TGCAGTGCTAGAGATTCTGGGCAGCTAACTTACGAGCAGTACTTC. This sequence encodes CSARDSGQLTYEQYF.

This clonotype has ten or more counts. The CDR3 loop is CASSSGPSGEFYGYTF. The CDR3 region has the DNA TGTGCCAGCAGCTCTGGGCCGAGCGGAGAGTTTTATGGCTACACCTTC. V and J are TRBV5-4 and TRBJ1-2; D is undetermined. Germline V gene lookup returns CDR1 SGHNT and CDR2 YYREEE (reference sequence). The CDR3 extends over 16 amino acids. Trimming took off 3 bases at V and 5 bases at J, with 20 bases between the two ends.

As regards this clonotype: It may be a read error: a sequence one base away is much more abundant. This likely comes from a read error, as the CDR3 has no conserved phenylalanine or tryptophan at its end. CDR3 sequence (DNA): TGCAGTGCTACTCTCCGGGACAGGTCCTATGGCTACACCCTC. The encoded protein is CSATLRDRSYGYTL. The chain employs TRBV20-1 and TRBJ1-2, with 8 bases matching TRBD1. The V gene end was trimmed by 4 bases and the J gene end by 4 bases; junction bases not matched to a gene: 8. The CDR3 extends over 14 amino acids. Germline V gene lookup returns CDR1 DFQATT and CDR2 SNEGSKA (reference sequence).

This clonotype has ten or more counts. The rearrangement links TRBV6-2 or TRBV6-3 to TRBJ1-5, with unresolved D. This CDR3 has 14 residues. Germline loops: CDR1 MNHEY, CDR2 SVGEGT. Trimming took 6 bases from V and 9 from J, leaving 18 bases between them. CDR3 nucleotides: TGTGCCAGCAGCTTCGGGGTGGCGGGTTCGCCCCAGCATTTT. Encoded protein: CASSFGVAGSPQHF.

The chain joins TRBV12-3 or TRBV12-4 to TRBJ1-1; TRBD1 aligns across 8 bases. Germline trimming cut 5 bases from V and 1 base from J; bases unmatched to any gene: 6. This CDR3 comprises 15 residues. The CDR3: CASSPRTGGNTEAFF. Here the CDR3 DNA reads TGTGCCAGCAGTCCCCGAACAGGGGGGAACACTGAAGCTTTCTTT.

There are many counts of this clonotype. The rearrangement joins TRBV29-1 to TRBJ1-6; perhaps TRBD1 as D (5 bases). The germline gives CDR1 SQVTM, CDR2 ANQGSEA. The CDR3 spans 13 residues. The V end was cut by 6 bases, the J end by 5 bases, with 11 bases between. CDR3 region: CSVRTYDNSPLHF. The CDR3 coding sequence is TGCAGCGTCCGGACATATGATAATTCACCCCTCCACTTT.

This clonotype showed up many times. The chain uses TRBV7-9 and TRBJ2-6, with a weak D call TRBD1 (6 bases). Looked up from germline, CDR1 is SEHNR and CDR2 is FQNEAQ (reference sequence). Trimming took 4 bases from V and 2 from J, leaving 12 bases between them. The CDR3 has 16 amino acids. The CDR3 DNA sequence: TGTGCCAGCAGCTGGGACAACTCCCCTGGGGCCAACGTCCTGACTTTC. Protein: CASSWDNSPGANVLTF. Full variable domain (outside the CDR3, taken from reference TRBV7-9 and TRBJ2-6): DTGVSQNPRHKITKRGQNVTFRCDPISEHNRLYWYRQTLGQGPEFLTYFQNEAQLEKSRLLSDRFSAERPKGSFSTLEIQRTEQGDSAMYLCASSWDNSPGANVLTFGAGSRLTVL.

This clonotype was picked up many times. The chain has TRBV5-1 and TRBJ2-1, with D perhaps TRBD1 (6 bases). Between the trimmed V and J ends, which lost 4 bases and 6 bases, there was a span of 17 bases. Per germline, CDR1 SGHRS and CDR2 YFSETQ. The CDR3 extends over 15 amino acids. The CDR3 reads CASSPGDLVGNEQFF. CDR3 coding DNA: TGCGCCAGCAGCCCAGGGGATTTGGTGGGCAATGAGCAGTTCTTC.

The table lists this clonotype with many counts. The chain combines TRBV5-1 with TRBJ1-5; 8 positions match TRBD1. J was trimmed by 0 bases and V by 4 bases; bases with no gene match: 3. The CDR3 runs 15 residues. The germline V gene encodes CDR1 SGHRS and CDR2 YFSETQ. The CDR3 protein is CASSIQGGSNQPQHF. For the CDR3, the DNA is TGCGCCAGCAGCATACAGGGGGGTAGCAATCAGCCCCAGCATTTT.

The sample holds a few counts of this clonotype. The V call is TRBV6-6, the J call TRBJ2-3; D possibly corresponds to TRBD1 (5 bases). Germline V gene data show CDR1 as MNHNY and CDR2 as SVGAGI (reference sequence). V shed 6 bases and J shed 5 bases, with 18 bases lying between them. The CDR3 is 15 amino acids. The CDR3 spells CASSPSRAARDTQYF. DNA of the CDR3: TGTGCCAGCAGCCCATCCAGGGCGGCCAGAGATACGCAGTATTTT.

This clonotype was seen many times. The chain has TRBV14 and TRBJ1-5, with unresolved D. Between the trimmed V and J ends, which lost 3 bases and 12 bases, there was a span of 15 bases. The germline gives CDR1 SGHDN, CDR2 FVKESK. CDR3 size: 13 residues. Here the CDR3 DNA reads TGTGCCAGCAGCCAGCTCATCTCCGGGAACCAGCATTTT. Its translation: CASSQLISGNQHF.

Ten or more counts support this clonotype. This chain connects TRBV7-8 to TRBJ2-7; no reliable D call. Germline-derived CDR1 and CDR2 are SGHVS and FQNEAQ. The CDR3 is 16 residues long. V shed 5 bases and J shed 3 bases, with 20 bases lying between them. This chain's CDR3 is CASSEDIIGSLYEQYF. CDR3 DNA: TGTGCCAGCAGCGAAGATATCATCGGATCTCTCTACGAGCAGTACTTC.

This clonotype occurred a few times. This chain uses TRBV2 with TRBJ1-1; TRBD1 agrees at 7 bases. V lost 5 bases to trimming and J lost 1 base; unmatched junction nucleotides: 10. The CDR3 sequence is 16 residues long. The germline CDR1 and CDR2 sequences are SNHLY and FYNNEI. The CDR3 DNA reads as TGTGCCAGCAGTCTAAGGGGGCGAGAGGGGAACACTGAAGCTTTCTTT. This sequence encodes CASSLRGREGNTEAFF.

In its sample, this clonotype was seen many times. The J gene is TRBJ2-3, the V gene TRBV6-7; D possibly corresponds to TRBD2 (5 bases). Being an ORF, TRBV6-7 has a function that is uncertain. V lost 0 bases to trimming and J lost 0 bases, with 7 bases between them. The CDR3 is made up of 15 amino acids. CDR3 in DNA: TGTGCCAGCAGTTACTCACGCGGGAGCACAGATACGCAGTATTTT. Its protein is CASSYSRGSTDTQYF.

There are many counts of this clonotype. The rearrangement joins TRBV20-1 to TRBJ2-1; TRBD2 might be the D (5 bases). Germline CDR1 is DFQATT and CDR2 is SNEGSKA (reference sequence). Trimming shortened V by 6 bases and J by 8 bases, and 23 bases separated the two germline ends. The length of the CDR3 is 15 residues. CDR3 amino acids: CSAIPRAPLEYEQFF. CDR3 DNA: TGCAGTGCGATCCCGCGGGCACCCCTCGAGTATGAGCAGTTCTTC.

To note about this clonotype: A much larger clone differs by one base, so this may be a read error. The CDR3 loop reads CGVDGMGQGNEKLFF. CDR3 sequence (DNA): TGCGGCGTTGATGGTATGGGACAGGGGAATGAAAAACTGTTTTTT. V is TRBV29-1 and J is TRBJ1-4; 10 bases line up with TRBD1. CDR1 is SQVTM, CDR2 ANQGSEA, per germline. CDR3 size: 15 residues.